Sequencing of this TCR beta chain was carried out in a study of blood T cell repertoires in COVID-19. Study-level background: Specimens from acute and convalescent COVID-19 originated in the United States, Italy and Spain. PBMCs, B-cell-depleted T cells, or T cells provided the cDNA or gDNA that made up the material.

As originally analysed: Cell counts per sample came from amplifying reference gene primers. Repertoires were generated with immunoSEQ multiplex PCR, while TCRdb's copy carries only in-frame clones and drops some. The V and J calls and clone size are taken from that table; D and trimming were inferred from the DNA. Of under 300,000 clones in the sample, 80% to 90% were seen once. CDR1 and CDR2 (germline): MNHEY, SVGEGT. V shed 2 bases, J shed 1 base, and the junction held 7 bases outside the gene matches. This CDR3 has 17 amino acids. The specimen sequenced was peripheral blood. The V call is TRBV6-2 or TRBV6-3, the J call TRBJ2-3, with 9 bases lining up with TRBD2. The receptor's source is a woman in her 70s with acute or convalescent COVID-19. This CDR3 is CASSYRLAGVGTDTQYF. The CDR3 DNA sequence: TGTGCCAGCAGTTACCGATTAGCGGGGGTAGGCACAGATACGCAGTATTTT.